This is a list of T cell receptor beta chains from one sample in a study of shared clonotypes between healthy human individuals. TCRdb's table, derived via immunoSEQ multiplex PCR, lists solely in-frame clones and lacks some. The sample lists around 1.9 million clones, 85% to 95% occurring once. Input material: naive CD8+ T cells from PBMCs. These receptors originate from a man between 18 and 29 years old in good health. Some clones in this sample may be carry-over from other donors' samples. Each CDR3 is given with its conserved first and last residue. The D gene is left open where the match is weak. Only some rows state a clone size, as once, few, many or a class for expanded clones.

CDR3 protein: CASSSERLAGEFGSYEQYF; CDR3 DNA: TGTGCCAGCAGCTCCGAGAGACTAGCGGGAGAATTTGGATCCTACGAGCAGTACTTC; V gene: TRBV7-6; J gene: TRBJ2-7; clone size: NA; D gene: TRBD2
CDR3 protein: CASSPRTVYSYEQYF; CDR3 DNA: TGTGCCAGCAGTCCCCGGACAGTTTACTCCTACGAGCAGTACTTC; V gene: TRBV27; J gene: TRBJ2-7; clone size: NA; D gene: NA
CDR3 protein: CASSGGLADHEQYF; CDR3 DNA: TGTGCCAGCAGCGGGGGACTAGCGGACCACGAGCAGTACTTC; V gene: TRBV9; J gene: TRBJ2-7; clone size: NA; D gene: TRBD2
CDR3 protein: CASSRDRGANVLTF; CDR3 DNA: TGTGCCAGCAGTAGGGACAGGGGGGCCAACGTCCTGACTTTC; V gene: TRBV6-5; J gene: TRBJ2-6; clone size: NA; D gene: TRBD1
CDR3 protein: CASSQTGTGVVNEQFF; CDR3 DNA: TGCGCCAGCAGCCAGACCGGGACAGGGGTCGTCAATGAGCAGTTCTTC; V gene: TRBV4-1; J gene: TRBJ2-1; clone size: NA; D gene: TRBD1
CDR3 protein: CASSPGKSSYNSPLHF; CDR3 DNA: TGTGCCAGCAGCCCAGGGAAAAGCTCCTATAATTCACCCCTCCACTTT; V gene: TRBV7-9; J gene: TRBJ1-6; clone size: NA; D gene: NA
CDR3 protein: CASSFPPSGTSGRADEQYF; CDR3 DNA: TGTGCCAGCAGTTTCCCACCATCGGGGACTAGCGGGAGGGCAGACGAGCAGTACTTC; V gene: TRBV28; J gene: TRBJ2-7; clone size: NA; D gene: TRBD2
CDR3 protein: CASSLRSGLRGQNTEAFF; CDR3 DNA: TGCGCCAGCAGCCTACGAAGTGGGCTTCGGGGGCAGAACACTGAAGCTTTCTTT; V gene: TRBV4-1; J gene: TRBJ1-1; clone size: once; D gene: NA
CDR3 protein: CASSQGHSANTGELFF; CDR3 DNA: TGTGCCAGCAGTCAGGGACATAGCGCGAACACCGGGGAGCTGTTTTTT; V gene: TRBV28; J gene: TRBJ2-2; clone size: NA; D gene: NA
CDR3 protein: CAISDPGLAGGTGELFF; CDR3 DNA: TGTGCCATCAGTGACCCAGGACTAGCGGGAGGGACCGGGGAGCTGTTTTTT; V gene: TRBV10-3; J gene: TRBJ2-2; clone size: NA; D gene: TRBD2
CDR3 protein: CASSYGRVGEQFF; CDR3 DNA: TGTGCCAGCAGTTATGGTCGGGTAGGTGAGCAGTTCTTC; V gene: TRBV6-5; J gene: TRBJ2-1; clone size: NA; D gene: NA
CDR3 protein: CASSSGGFSGTDTQYF; CDR3 DNA: TGTGCCAGCAGCTCGGGGGGCTTCTCGGGCACAGATACGCAGTATTTT; V gene: TRBV5-6; J gene: TRBJ2-3; clone size: once; D gene: NA
CDR3 protein: CASIGQGLNGYTF; CDR3 DNA: TGTGCCAGCATCGGACAGGGGCTGAATGGCTACACCTTC; V gene: TRBV27; J gene: TRBJ1-2; clone size: NA; D gene: TRBD1
CDR3 protein: CASSTRGTDTQYF; CDR3 DNA: TGTGCCAGTAGTACACGGGGGACAGATACGCAGTATTTT; V gene: TRBV19; J gene: TRBJ2-3; clone size: NA; D gene: NA
CDR3 protein: CASSQGSYGADKNIQYF; CDR3 DNA: TGTGCCAGCAGCCAAGGAAGTTACGGGGCGGACAAAAACATTCAGTACTTC; V gene: TRBV14; J gene: TRBJ2-4; clone size: NA; D gene: NA
CDR3 protein: CASSHSKNYEQYF; CDR3 DNA: TGTGCCAGCAGCCACAGTAAGAATTACGAGCAGTACTTC; V gene: TRBV27; J gene: TRBJ2-7; clone size: NA; D gene: NA
CDR3 protein: CASSASGFHGYTF; CDR3 DNA: TGTGCCAGCAGCGCATCAGGGTTTCATGGCTACACCTTC; V gene: TRBV7-6; J gene: TRBJ1-2; clone size: NA; D gene: NA
CDR3 protein: CASSPRDYEQYF; CDR3 DNA: TGTGCCAGCAGCCCTCGGGACTACGAGCAGTACTTC; V gene: TRBV7-8; J gene: TRBJ2-7; clone size: NA; D gene: NA
CDR3 protein: CASSQEDRMNTEAFF; CDR3 DNA: TGCGCCAGCAGCCAAGAGGACAGAATGAACACTGAAGCTTTCTTT; V gene: TRBV4-3; J gene: TRBJ1-1; clone size: NA; D gene: NA
CDR3 protein: CAISEVQGTYEQYF; CDR3 DNA: TGTGCCATCAGTGAGGTTCAGGGGACCTACGAGCAGTACTTC; V gene: TRBV10-3; J gene: TRBJ2-7; clone size: once; D gene: NA